These 30 T cell receptor beta chains originate from one sample sequenced in a study of cytomegalovirus exposure and HLA in healthy donors. 13 Jbeta primers and 60 Vbeta primers were used for the PCR. The table came from immunoSEQ multiplex PCR; TCRdb's copy has only in-frame clones and leaves some out. The sample records some 160,000 clones, 70% to 80% being singletons. Material: PBMCs. The receptor set was obtained from a man over 45 in good health and CMV-seropositive.

As DNA, the CDR3 is TGTGCCAGCAGCTTAGTAGCGGGGGTCGCCTACGAGCAGTACTTC. This encodes CASSLVAGVAYEQYF. The chain uses TRBV7-9 and TRBJ2-7; 9 bases match TRBD2. This CDR3 comprises 15 residues. Germline assignment: CDR1 SEHNR and CDR2 FQNEAQ (reference sequence). The V segment lost 1 base and the J segment 2 bases; nucleotides outside the gene matches: 3. The whole variable domain, remainder taken from reference TRBV7-9 and TRBJ2-7, is DTGVSQNPRHKITKRGQNVTFRCDPISEHNRLYWYRQTLGQGPEFLTYFQNEAQLEKSRLLSDRFSAERPKGSFSTLEIQRTEQGDSAMYLCASSLVAGVAYEQYFGPGTRLTVT.

This chain links TRBV30 with TRBJ2-7; D is perhaps TRBD1 (5 bases). There are 13 residues in the CDR3. The V end lost 5 bases, the J end lost 1 base, and 12 bases lay between the germline ends. The germline CDR1 and CDR2 sequences are GTSNPN and SVGIG (reference sequence). CDR3 DNA sequence: TGTGCCTGGCACGACAGAGCTTCCTACGAGCAGTACTTC. This codes for CAWHDRASYEQYF.

V usage is TRBV5-1 and J usage is TRBJ2-7; 9 positions agree with TRBD1. From germline, CDR1 is SGHRS and CDR2 YFSETQ. V lost 3 bases, J lost 5 bases, and 9 bases stayed unmatched. This CDR3 has 15 residues. The CDR3 sequence: CASSSRQGVYNEQYF. The CDR3 bases are TGCGCCAGCAGCTCCAGACAGGGGGTCTACAACGAGCAGTACTTC.

The chain joins TRBV9 to TRBJ1-1; 7 nucleotides line up with TRBD1. Germline V gene sequence: CDR1 SGDLS, CDR2 YYNGEE. The CDR3 runs 16 residues. The trim removed 3 bases at V and 0 bases at J, leaving 8 bases unmatched. This chain's CDR3 is CASSASGGTLNTEAFF. DNA for the CDR3: TGTGCCAGCAGCGCGTCAGGGGGTACCTTGAACACTGAAGCTTTCTTT.

This chain uses TRBV10-3 with TRBJ2-7; the D gene is possibly TRBD1 (5 bases). V lost 2 bases to trimming and J lost 3 bases, with 8 bases between them. CDR1 ENHRY and CDR2 SYGVKD come from the germline V gene. The CDR3 spans 13 residues. CDR3 in DNA: TGTGCCATCAGTGAGGACAGCTACTACGAGCAGTACTTC. This sequence encodes CAISEDSYYEQYF.

The chain recombines TRBV19 with TRBJ2-2, with TRBD1 matching 9 bases. After removal of 5 bases from V and 3 bases from J, the junction contained 10 bases not matched to a gene. This CDR3 comprises 17 residues. CDR1 and CDR2 (germline): LNHDA, SQIVND (reference sequence). The CDR3: CASSGPTGGPDTGELFF. The CDR3 coding sequence is TGTGCCAGTAGTGGCCCTACAGGGGGCCCCGACACCGGGGAGCTGTTTTTT.

This sequence joins TRBV19 and TRBJ1-2, with unresolved D. The V gene lost 3 bases and the J gene lost 0 bases, with 17 bases spanning the gap. CDR1 is LNHDA and CDR2 is SQIVND in the germline V gene (reference sequence). This CDR3 contains 17 residues. This chain's CDR3 is CASSILLVAAANYGYTF. In DNA form, the CDR3 reads TGTGCCAGTAGTATTCTGCTGGTGGCCGCGGCTAACTATGGCTACACCTTC.

The chain uses TRBV10-3 and TRBJ1-1; 10 nucleotides agree with TRBD1. The CDR3 extends over 18 amino acids. Germline loops: CDR1 ENHRY, CDR2 SYGVKD. V lost 2 bases to trimming and J lost 3 bases; unmatched junction nucleotides: 12. This CDR3 reads CAISEGGAEGTGDTEAFF. Here the CDR3 DNA reads TGTGCCATCAGTGAGGGGGGAGCCGAGGGGACAGGGGACACTGAAGCTTTCTTT.

The CDR3 DNA reads TGTGCCAGCAGCTTCTCGGTAGAGTTGGAGACCCAGTACTTC. Protein sequence: CASSFSVELETQYF. This chain uses TRBV7-9 with TRBJ2-5; D gene uncertain. The ends were cut back, 3 bases at V and 5 bases at J, with 13 bases in the middle. Germline values: CDR1 SEHNR, CDR2 FQNEAQ (reference sequence). CDR3 length: 14 amino acids. Together with reference TRBV7-9 and TRBJ2-5, the CDR3 gives the full variable domain: DTGVSQNPRHKITKRGQNVTFRCDPISEHNRLYWYRQTLGQGPEFLTYFQNEAQLEKSRLLSDRFSAERPKGSFSTLEIQRTEQGDSAMYLCASSFSVELETQYFGPGTRLLVL.

The gene calls are TRBV11-2 and TRBJ1-6; TRBD1 matches at 7 bases. The V and J ends lost 2 bases and 6 bases, in that order; junction bases with no gene match: 7. This CDR3 spans 16 amino acids. The V gene's germline CDR1 is SGHAT and CDR2 FQNNGV. The CDR3 DNA reads TGTGCCAGCAGCTTACCAGGGGGGCCGGGTAATTCACCCCTCCACTTT. This gives the protein CASSLPGGPGNSPLHF.

The chain uses TRBV27 and TRBJ1-6, with TRBD1 matching over 8 bases. The germline CDR1 and CDR2 sequences are MNHEY and SMNVEV (reference sequence). Trimming at V came to 5 bases and at J to 6 bases, leaving 6 bases not matched to a gene. The CDR3 is made up of 15 amino acids. The CDR3 nucleotides are TGTGCCAGCAGTACACGAGACAGGGGTAATTCACCCCTCCACTTT. Translated, it gives CASSTRDRGNSPLHF.

This chain uses TRBV7-2 with TRBJ2-3; 8 nucleotides align to TRBD2. The CDR3 contains 17 residues. The V gene's germline CDR1 is SGHTA and CDR2 FQGNSA. Trimming at V came to 1 base and at J to 1 base, leaving 7 bases not matched to a gene. The CDR3 spells CASSLELGSGGTDTQYF. CDR3 DNA sequence: TGTGCCAGCAGCTTAGAGCTCGGTAGCGGGGGCACAGATACGCAGTATTTT.

The chain is built from TRBV19 and TRBJ2-5, with 9 bases lining up with TRBD1. With the DNA end fitting TRBJ2-7 better, the J assignment may be wrong. In germline, CDR1 is LNHDA, CDR2 SQIVND (reference sequence). This CDR3 has 16 amino acids. The CDR3 sequence is CASSTLLGTGTYEQYF. For the CDR3, the DNA is TGTGCCAGTAGTACTTTATTGGGGACAGGGACCTACGAGCAGTACTTC.

The rearrangement links TRBV28 to TRBJ1-2; 8 bases are shared with TRBD1. J gave up 0 bases and V 5 bases, and 8 bases lay outside the gene matches. Germline V gives CDR1 MDHEN, CDR2 SYDVKM. This CDR3 region has 16 residues. The CDR3 reads CASSVTGAPANYGYTF. CDR3 coding DNA: TGTGCCAGCAGTGTGACAGGGGCCCCCGCTAACTATGGCTACACCTTC.

With respect to this clone: Other DNA sequences from this sample encode an identical CDR3 as well. The chain couples TRBV7-2 to TRBJ1-2; 8 bases map to TRBD1. There are 14 residues in the CDR3. The ends lost 5 bases at V and 4 bases at J; junction bases unmatched: 6. Germline loops: CDR1 SGHTA, CDR2 FQGNSA. The CDR3, as DNA: TGTGCCAGCAGCCCCGGACAGGGCCGCTATGGCTACACCTTC. This gives the protein CASSPGQGRYGYTF.

The V and J genes are TRBV27 and TRBJ2-7; 8 bases fit TRBD2. This CDR3 has 14 amino acids. Germline V gives CDR1 MNHEY, CDR2 SMNVEV (reference sequence). Trimming removed 2 bases from V and 3 bases from J; junction bases left unmatched: 3. The CDR3 is CASSLLAGNYEQYF. For the CDR3, the DNA is TGTGCCAGCAGTTTACTAGCGGGTAACTACGAGCAGTACTTC.

This clone was detected a few times. The V and J genes are TRBV19 and TRBJ2-5, with TRBD2 identical over 9 bases. The CDR3 is 18 residues long. V was clipped by 0 bases and J by 5 bases; unmatched bases: 13. The germline V gene encodes CDR1 LNHDA and CDR2 SQIVND (reference sequence). CDR3 loop: CASSIDLAAGGRRETQYF. In DNA, the CDR3 is TGTGCCAGTAGTATAGATCTCGCAGCGGGGGGCCGAAGGGAGACCCAGTACTTC.

The gene calls are TRBV12-5 and TRBJ2-7; D unresolved. Germline CDR1 is LGHNT and CDR2 is FRNRAP. V lost 6 bases to trimming and J lost 4 bases, with 7 bases between them. CDR3 length: 11 residues. The CDR3 DNA is TGTGCTAGTGGCACACTATACGAGCAGTACTTC. Its translation is CASGTLYEQYF.

This clone was observed a few times. This sequence joins TRBV11-2 and TRBJ2-5; D uncertain. This CDR3 region has 13 residues. V was shortened by 0 bases and J by 5 bases, with 7 bases between the two germline ends. The germline CDR1 and CDR2 sequences are SGHAT and FQNNGV. CDR3 loop: CASSLDLWETQYF. The CDR3, as DNA: TGTGCCAGCAGCTTAGACCTATGGGAGACCCAGTACTTC.

The chain uses TRBV15 and TRBJ2-3, with 9 bases fitting TRBD2. The germline CDR1 and CDR2 sequences are LNHNV and YYDKDF (reference sequence). The V gene end was trimmed by 0 bases and the J gene end by 7 bases; junction bases not matched to a gene: 8. The CDR3 totals 16 residues. This CDR3 is CATSRDAGGGAHTQYF. The CDR3 region has the DNA TGTGCCACCAGCAGAGATGCTGGCGGGGGGGCCCATACGCAGTATTTT.

The chain uses TRBV5-1 and TRBJ2-7, with 8 positions matching TRBD1. CDR1 is SGHRS and CDR2 is YFSETQ in the germline V gene. The CDR3 totals 14 residues. Germline trimming cut 4 bases from V and 1 base from J; bases unmatched to any gene: 4. In DNA, the CDR3 is TGCGCCAGCAGCCCCGGGGACAGGTCCTACGAGCAGTACTTC. Protein: CASSPGDRSYEQYF.

This chain uses TRBV6-1 with TRBJ2-3, with D uncertain. The CDR3 runs 13 residues. V dropped 6 bases and J dropped 2 bases, with 9 bases sitting between them. Germline CDR1 MNHNS, CDR2 SASEGT. The CDR3 sequence is CASRAGNTDTQYF. For the CDR3, the DNA is TGTGCCAGCAGGGCAGGCAACACAGATACGCAGTATTTT.

CDR3 in DNA: TGTGCCAGCAGCACCTATACTGAAGCTTTCTTT. This translates into CASSTYTEAFF. This chain uses TRBV7-2 with TRBJ1-1; D is unresolved. The V and J ends lost 5 bases and 5 bases respectively, with 6 bases between them. CDR3 length: 11 amino acids. Per germline, CDR1 SGHTA and CDR2 FQGNSA.

The chain joins TRBV7-2 to TRBJ1-6, with 10 bases lining up with TRBD1. Per germline, CDR1 SGHTA and CDR2 FQGNSA. The CDR3 extends over 15 amino acids. With V trimmed by 5 bases and J by 9 bases, 7 bases remained unmatched. Written as DNA, the CDR3 is TGTGCCAGCAGCGCTTCCGGGACAGGGGTTTCACCCCTCCACTTT. It translates to CASSASGTGVSPLHF. Together with reference TRBV7-2 and TRBJ1-6, the CDR3 gives the full variable domain: GAGVSQSPSNKVTEKGKDVELRCDPISGHTALYWYRQSLGQGLEFLIYFQGNSAPDKSGLPSDRFSAERTGGSVSTLTIQRTQQEDSAVYLCASSASGTGVSPLHFGNGTRLTVT.

The chain combines TRBV7-2 with TRBJ1-1; D is unclear. The CDR3 runs to 15 residues. Germline V gives CDR1 SGHTA, CDR2 FQGNSA. Trimming took off 4 bases at V and 4 bases at J, with 16 bases between the two ends. CDR3 amino acids: CASSSRPSPGTEAFF. The DNA for the CDR3 is TGTGCCAGCAGCTCCCGTCCTTCCCCCGGCACTGAAGCTTTCTTT.

The genes are TRBV4-1 and TRBJ2-3; 10 nucleotides align to TRBD2. V trimming: 1 base; J trimming: 7 bases; junction bases outside the gene matches: 8. The CDR3 totals 16 residues. The germline V gene encodes CDR1 MGHRA and CDR2 YSYEKL. CDR3 coding DNA: TGCGCCAGCAGCCAAGGGGAGCGGGGGGGCGTACATACGCAGTATTTT. The encoded protein is CASSQGERGGVHTQYF.

The rearrangement links TRBV5-1 to TRBJ2-3; 7 bases map to TRBD2. Losses at the gene ends were 3 bases for V and 1 base for J; bases not matched to a gene: 5. This CDR3 contains 15 residues. Germline V gene sequence: CDR1 SGHRS, CDR2 YFSETQ. The CDR3, as DNA: TGCGCCAGCAGCTCCGGGACTACCGGCACAGATACGCAGTATTTT. It specifies CASSSGTTGTDTQYF. Combining the CDR3 with reference TRBV5-1 and TRBJ2-3 gives the whole variable domain KAGVTQTPRYLIKTRGQQVTLSCSPISGHRSVSWYQQTPGQGLQFLFEYFSETQRNKGNFPGRFSGRQFSNSRSEMNVSTLELGDSALYLCASSSGTTGTDTQYFGPGTRLTVL.

The chain employs TRBV2 and TRBJ2-5, with 11 bases aligning to TRBD2. The germline gives CDR1 SNHLY, CDR2 FYNNEI. This CDR3 has 15 residues. V lost 4 bases, J lost 5 bases, and 6 bases stayed unmatched. The CDR3 DNA sequence: TGTGCCAGCAGTGGAGTAGCGGGGGGGCGGGAGACCCAGTACTTC. Its protein product is CASSGVAGGRETQYF.

V gene TRBV28 combines with J gene TRBJ1-2; D might be TRBD1 (5 bases). The germline gives CDR1 MDHEN, CDR2 SYDVKM. The CDR3 totals 15 residues. V was pared by 3 bases and J by 1 base, with 12 bases between. CDR3 nucleotides: TGTGCCAGCAGTTTGATCACGGGGGATAACTATGGCTACACCTTC. It codes for CASSLITGDNYGYTF.

With regard to this clone: Distinct nucleotide sequences in the sample also encode this CDR3. V usage is TRBV29-1 and J usage is TRBJ2-3, with D perhaps TRBD1 (6 bases). Trimming pared 3 bases from V and 3 bases from J, leaving 13 bases between. The CDR3 length is 14 residues. In germline, CDR1 is SQVTM, CDR2 ANQGSEA. CDR3 bases: TGCAGCGTTGATTCCCCACAGGGTACAGATACGCAGTATTTT. This codes for CSVDSPQGTDTQYF.